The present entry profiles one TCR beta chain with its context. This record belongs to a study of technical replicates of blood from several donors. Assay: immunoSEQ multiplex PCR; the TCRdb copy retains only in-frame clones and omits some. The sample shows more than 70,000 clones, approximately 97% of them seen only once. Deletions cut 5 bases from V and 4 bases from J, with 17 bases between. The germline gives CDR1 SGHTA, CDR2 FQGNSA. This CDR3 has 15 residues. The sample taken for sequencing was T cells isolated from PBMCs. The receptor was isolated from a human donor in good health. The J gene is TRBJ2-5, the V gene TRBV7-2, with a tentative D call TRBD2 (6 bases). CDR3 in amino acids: CASSPLVRGGETQYF. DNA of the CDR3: TGTGCCAGCAGCCCCCTAGTGAGGGGAGGAGAGACCCAGTACTTC.